Given below is one TCR beta chain in context. Its target is unknown. In the PCR, 60 Vbeta and 13 Jbeta primers were used. Only in-frame clones appear in the TCRdb table, and some are missing; sequencing was by immunoSEQ multiplex PCR. Counted here are about 35,000 clones, 80% occurring once; the ten biggest clones make up roughly 6%. These data belong to a study of cytomegalovirus exposure and HLA in healthy donors. Per the germline V gene, CDR1 is SNHLY and CDR2 is FYNNEI. CDR3 length equals 11 residues. The ends were cut back, 4 bases at V and 13 bases at J, with 11 bases in the middle. Study-wide results and limits: Reports indicated that the classifier achieved high specificity and sensitivity in diagnosing cytomegalovirus status. The authors later found TCR association rates varying by HLA locus, with DRB1 most and HLA-C fewest. Productive rates of about 87% or about 30% were seen for most TCR beta V segments in an earlier analysis. TCR beta V- and J-gene trimming was later associated with a missense DCLRE1C variant.

This sequence was found in a male donor in good health and CMV-seronegative. Sequencing was carried out using PBMCs. The genes are TRBV2 and TRBJ2-4; possible D gene TRBD2, 5 bases. The CDR3 loop is CASSATGSQYF. CDR3 sequence (DNA): TGTGCCAGCAGTGCTACTGGGAGCCAGTACTTC.